These T cell receptor beta chains were read from a single sample in a study of T cells in Graves' hyperthyroidism and ophthalmopathy. TCRdb independently ran MiXCR on the multiplex PCR reads; one entry per CDR3 protein. This sample yields approximately 590,000 distinct CDR3 sequences, of which 15% to 19% are seen a single time; under 7.5% belongs to the top ten. Sequences were obtained from blood. These receptors were obtained from a woman in her 30s with Graves' hyperthyroidism. CDR3s include the opening cysteine and the closing phenylalanine or tryptophan. The order of the fields is D gene, clone size, J gene, V gene, CDR3 DNA, CDR3 protein. The D gene is left open where the match is weak. Rows give clone size only sometimes, using once, few, many, or a class for an expanded clone.

D gene: -; clone size: many; J gene: TRBJ1-1; V gene: TRBV20-1; CDR3 DNA: TGCAGTGCTAGAACCTCCGGGCCTGAAGCTTTCTTT; CDR3 protein: CSARTSGPEAFF
D gene: -; clone size: many; J gene: TRBJ2-7; V gene: TRBV7-9; CDR3 DNA: TGTGCCAGCAGCGTATCCGGGGGCTCCTACGAGCAGTACTTC; CDR3 protein: CASSVSGGSYEQYF
D gene: TRBD2; clone size: few; J gene: TRBJ2-1; V gene: TRBV20-1; CDR3 DNA: TGCAGTGCTAGGATCCCGGGACTAGCGGGAGATACCAATGAGCAGTTCTTC; CDR3 protein: CSARIPGLAGDTNEQFF
D gene: TRBD1; clone size: -; J gene: TRBJ2-2; V gene: TRBV12-3/TRBV12-4; CDR3 DNA: TGTGCCAGCAGTTGGACAGGGCCCGGGGAGCTGTTTTTT; CDR3 protein: CASSWTGPGELFF
D gene: -; clone size: -; J gene: TRBJ1-5; V gene: TRBV9; CDR3 DNA: TGTGCCAGCAGCGTAGGGGGCAGCAATCAGCCCCAGCATTTT; CDR3 protein: CASSVGGSNQPQHF
D gene: -; clone size: many; J gene: TRBJ2-2; V gene: TRBV12-3/TRBV12-4; CDR3 DNA: TGTGCCAGCGCTCTAAGTGGGGCGAACACCGGGGAGCTGTTTTTT; CDR3 protein: CASALSGANTGELFF
D gene: TRBD2; clone size: -; J gene: TRBJ2-3; V gene: TRBV20-1; CDR3 DNA: TGCAGTGTTTTAGTAGGACTAGCGGGGACGGATACGCAGTATTTT; CDR3 protein: CSVLVGLAGTDTQYF
D gene: -; clone size: many; J gene: TRBJ2-7; V gene: TRBV20-1; CDR3 DNA: TGCAGTGCTAGAGCCCGGCAGACGTACTACGAGCAGTACTTC; CDR3 protein: CSARARQTYYEQYF
D gene: TRBD1; clone size: many; J gene: TRBJ2-1; V gene: TRBV29-1; CDR3 DNA: TGCAGCGCCGAGTCTGGACAGGGGCCCAAGCAGTTCTTC; CDR3 protein: CSAESGQGPKQFF
D gene: TRBD2; clone size: many; J gene: TRBJ2-7; V gene: TRBV11-2; CDR3 DNA: TGTGCCAGCAGCTTAAGGACTAGCGGGATAGTGGGTGACTACGAGCAGTACTTC; CDR3 protein: CASSLRTSGIVGDYEQYF
D gene: TRBD1; clone size: many; J gene: TRBJ1-1; V gene: TRBV6-1; CDR3 DNA: TGTGCCAGCAGTGCCGGGACAGCCACTACGAACACTGAAGCTTTCTTT; CDR3 protein: CASSAGTATTNTEAFF